This T cell receptor (beta chain) was sequenced for a study of T cell responses to AZD1222 COVID-19 vaccine. General study results and limits: There were mostly white British donors and more females than males, and clonal diversity was possibly underestimated. There were repertoire samples only from the period after the peak T cell response.

The CDR3 has 13 residues. Germline lookup yields CDR1 LGHNA and CDR2 YSLEER. Trimming left V 1 base short and J 6 bases short, with 10 bases between. The assay was immunoSEQ multiplex PCR, and TCRdb's table has in-frame clones only and misses some. The top ten hold under 4.5% of the sample, which has 90,000 to 150,000 clones, approximately 87% seen once. A remark on this clone: Its specificity is not known.

This specimen was peripheral blood, taken on day 0 of AZD1222 vaccination. The source is an adult in good health. The genes are TRBV4-3 and TRBJ2-7, with D perhaps matching TRBD2 (5 bases). The CDR3, as DNA: TGCGCCAGCAGCCAAGGGTCCGAGGGCGAGCAGTACTTC. Translated, it gives CASSQGSEGEQYF.